Sequencing of this T cell receptor (beta chain) was carried out in a study of T-cell reconstitution after alpha-beta-depleted transplantation in children. Study observations and caveats: Alpha-beta T cells about two months after transplant reportedly derived from several hundred expanded graft clones. For some patients, TCRbeta diversity was high at day 60 because of recipient T cells and thymic progenitors that survived.

This clonotype was counted many times. What it recognizes is unknown. Unique molecular identifiers were incorporated during preparation of the TCRbeta library. TCRdb ran MiXCR on the PCR reads and lists one entry per CDR3 protein. The data hold 280,000 or so distinct CDR3 sequences, with under 14% observed a single time. CDR3 length: 15 residues. Trimming shortened V by 4 bases and J by 2 bases, and 12 bases separated the two germline ends. Germline assignment: CDR1 SGHTA and CDR2 FQGTGA. Sequencing used peripheral blood, obtained 180 days after TCRalphabeta/CD19-depleted stem cell transplant. The source is a male patient under 10 years old who had a stem cell transplant for chronic granulomatous disease, so the T cells may come from the graft donor. V is TRBV7-3 and J is TRBJ2-1; D possibly uses TRBD1 or TRBD2 (5 bases each). The CDR3 here is CASSSSGPAYNEQFF. In DNA form, the CDR3 reads TGTGCCAGCAGCTCCTCGGGGCCTGCCTACAATGAGCAGTTCTTC.